The rows below give T cell receptor beta chains drawn from one sample of a study of blood T cells in healthy people across ages. MiXCR, applied by TCRdb to the 5' RACE reads, yields one record per CDR3 protein. The repertoire consists of 720,000 or so distinct CDR3 sequences, with approximately 40% occurring once and the leading ten covering around 32%. The material sequenced was blood. The receptors stem from an elderly man in good health. Both conserved end residues are part of each CDR3. D genes are given only for firm matches. Clone size is not always given. Where it is, it says once, few, many or a class for expanded clones.

j_gene: TRBJ2-5; abundance: few; v_gene: TRBV6-6; d_gene: -; CDR3aa: CASRQGEETQYF; CDR3nt: TGTGCCAGCAGACAGGGTGAAGAGACCCAGTACTTC
j_gene: TRBJ1-1; abundance: -; v_gene: TRBV4-2; d_gene: TRBD1; CDR3aa: CASSQGSGGTEAFF; CDR3nt: TGTGCCAGCAGCCAAGGATCAGGGGGGACTGAAGCTTTCTTT
j_gene: TRBJ2-1; abundance: -; v_gene: TRBV7-2; d_gene: -; CDR3aa: CASSSKGSHNEQFF; CDR3nt: TGTGCCAGCAGCAGTAAGGGCTCCCACAATGAGCAGTTCTTC
j_gene: TRBJ1-5; abundance: -; v_gene: TRBV20-1; d_gene: TRBD1; CDR3aa: CSASEGRGQVQPQHF; CDR3nt: TGCAGTGCTAGCGAGGGAAGGGGGCAGGTTCAGCCCCAGCATTTT
j_gene: TRBJ2-5; abundance: many; v_gene: TRBV7-2; d_gene: -; CDR3aa: CASSFRQGGSNEQYF; CDR3nt: TGTGCCAGCAGCTTCAGACAGGGAGGTTCCAATGAGCAGTACTTC
j_gene: TRBJ2-6; abundance: -; v_gene: TRBV7-9; d_gene: TRBD1; CDR3aa: CASSPWTGQGTGANVLTF; CDR3nt: TGTGCCAGCAGCCCTTGGACGGGACAGGGGACCGGGGCCAACGTCCTGACTTTC
j_gene: TRBJ2-5; abundance: -; v_gene: TRBV6-2/TRBV6-3; d_gene: -; CDR3aa: CASSWLVVPQETQYF; CDR3nt: TGTGCCAGCAGTTGGCTAGTGGTTCCGCAAGAGACCCAGTACTTC
j_gene: TRBJ2-1; abundance: few; v_gene: TRBV18; d_gene: -; CDR3aa: CASSPPRQASYNEQFF; CDR3nt: TGTGCCAGCTCACCACCAAGGCAGGCTTCCTACAATGAGCAGTTCTTC
j_gene: TRBJ2-3; abundance: -; v_gene: TRBV4-2; d_gene: TRBD2; CDR3aa: CASSRGLAVVDDTQYF; CDR3nt: TGTGCCAGCAGCAGGGGACTAGCGGTGGTCGACGATACGCAGTATTTT
j_gene: TRBJ2-3; abundance: -; v_gene: TRBV20-1; d_gene: -; CDR3aa: CSASPLATPGDTQYF; CDR3nt: TGCAGTGCTAGCCCCCTCGCGACACCGGGGGATACGCAGTATTTT
j_gene: TRBJ2-1; abundance: -; v_gene: TRBV29-1; d_gene: -; CDR3aa: CSVGPPQGEQFF; CDR3nt: TGCAGCGTTGGGCCCCCGCAAGGGGAGCAGTTCTTC
j_gene: TRBJ2-7; abundance: -; v_gene: TRBV5-6; d_gene: TRBD1; CDR3aa: CASSSTGSNEQYF; CDR3nt: TGTGCCAGCAGCTCGACAGGGAGCAATGAGCAGTACTTC
j_gene: TRBJ2-7; abundance: -; v_gene: TRBV6-2/TRBV6-3; d_gene: TRBD1; CDR3aa: CASRTGTGYEQYF; CDR3nt: TGTGCCAGCAGAACCGGGACAGGATACGAGCAGTACTTC